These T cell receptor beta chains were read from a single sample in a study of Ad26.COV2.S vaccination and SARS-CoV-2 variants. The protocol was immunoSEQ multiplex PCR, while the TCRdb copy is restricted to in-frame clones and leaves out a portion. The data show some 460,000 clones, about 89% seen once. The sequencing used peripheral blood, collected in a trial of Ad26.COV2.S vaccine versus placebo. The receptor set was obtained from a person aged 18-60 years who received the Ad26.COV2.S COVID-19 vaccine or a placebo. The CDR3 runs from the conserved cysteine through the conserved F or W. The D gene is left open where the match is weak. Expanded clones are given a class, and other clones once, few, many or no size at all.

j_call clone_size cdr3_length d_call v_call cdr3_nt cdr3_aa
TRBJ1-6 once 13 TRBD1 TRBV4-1 TGCGCCAGCAGGCGGGACAGGGAATCACCCCTCCACTTT CASRRDRESPLHF
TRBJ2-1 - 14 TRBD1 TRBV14 TGTGCCAGCAGCCAAACAGGGGTGGGGTATGAGCAGTTCTTC CASSQTGVGYEQFF
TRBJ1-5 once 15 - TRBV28 TGTGCCAGCAGTTTATTAGATTATAGCAATCAGCCCCAGCATTTT CASSLLDYSNQPQHF
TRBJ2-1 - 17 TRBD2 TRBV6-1 TGTGCCAGCAGTGAACTGATAGCGGGGGGAAATCCCAATGAGCAGTTCTTC CASSELIAGGNPNEQFF
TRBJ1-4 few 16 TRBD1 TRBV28 TGTGCCAGCAGTATGCATACAGGGGGCGTTGAAGGAAAACTGTTTTTT CASSMHTGGVEGKLFF
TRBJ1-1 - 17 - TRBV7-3 TGTGCCAGCAGCCAGCTTCCCGACAGCGCTGGGTTGTCTGAAGCTTTCTTT CASSQLPDSAGLSEAFF
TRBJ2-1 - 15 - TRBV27 TGTGCCAGCAGTTTCAGGCGGCAACCCTACAATGAGCAGTTCTTC CASSFRRQPYNEQFF
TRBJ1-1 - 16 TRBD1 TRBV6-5 TGTGCCAGCAGTTACTCTCAGGGGGCTTGGAACACTGAAGCTTTCTTT CASSYSQGAWNTEAFF
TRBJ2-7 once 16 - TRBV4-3 TGCGCCAGCAGCCAAGATCGGCACAGCCAAGCATACGAGCAGTACTTC CASSQDRHSQAYEQYF
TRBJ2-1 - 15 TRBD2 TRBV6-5 TGTGCCAGCAGATTAGGACTAGCGGGAACGAATGAGCAGTTCTTC CASRLGLAGTNEQFF
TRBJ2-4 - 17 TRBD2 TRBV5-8 TGTGCCAGCAGCTTAGGTTCCGGTAGCGGGAGTAGGGACATTCAGTACTTC CASSLGSGSGSRDIQYF
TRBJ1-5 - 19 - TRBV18 TGTGCCAGCTCACCGATCGCGGGCCCCGGGTCCGGTAGCAATCAGCCCCAGCATTTT CASSPIAGPGSGSNQPQHF
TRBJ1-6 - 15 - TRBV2 TGTGCCAGTTCCAATGGGGGCTCCTATAATTCACCCCTCCACTTT CASSNGGSYNSPLHF
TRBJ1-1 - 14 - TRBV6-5 TGTGCCAGCAGTAAGCAGGGACTGAACACTGAAGCTTTCTTT CASSKQGLNTEAFF
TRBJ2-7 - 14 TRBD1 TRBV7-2 TGTGCCAGCAGCTCTGGACAGGGGTACGACGAGCAGTACTTC CASSSGQGYDEQYF
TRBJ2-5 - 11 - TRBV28 TGTGCCAGCAGCCAGGGGGGGTTGTGGTACTTC CASSQGGLWYF
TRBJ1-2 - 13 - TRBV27 TGTGCCAGCAGTTTGTCAGTTAACTATGGCTACACCTTC CASSLSVNYGYTF
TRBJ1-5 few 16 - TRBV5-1 TGCGCCAGCAGCTTGGAGCCTGGACAGATAAATCAGCCCCAGCATTTT CASSLEPGQINQPQHF
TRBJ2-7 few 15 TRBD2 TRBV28 TGTGCCAGCAGTGATAGGGGACTAGTGCTCTACGAGCAGTACTTC CASSDRGLVLYEQYF
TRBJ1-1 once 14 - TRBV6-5 TGTGCCAGCGGGGTAGCGGGCCATGGTACTGAAGCTTTCTTT CASGVAGHGTEAFF
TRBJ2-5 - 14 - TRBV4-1 TGCGCCAGCAGCCAAGATCCCAATCGGGAGACCCAGTACTTC CASSQDPNRETQYF
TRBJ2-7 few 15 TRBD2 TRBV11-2 TGTGCCAGCAGCCTGCGACTAGCGGGCTCCTACGAGCAGTACTTC CASSLRLAGSYEQYF
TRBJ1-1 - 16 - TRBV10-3 TGTGCCATCAGTGAGTCCCGAGTGGCGGCGAACACTGAAGCTTTCTTT CAISESRVAANTEAFF
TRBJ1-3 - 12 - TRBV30 TGTGCCTGGTTGGGGTCTGGAAACACCATATATTTT CAWLGSGNTIYF
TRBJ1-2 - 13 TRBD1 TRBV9 TGTGCCAGCAGTGATACAGGGGCAGGTGGCTACACCTTC CASSDTGAGGYTF
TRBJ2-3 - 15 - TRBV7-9 TGTGCCAGCAGTCCTGCTAGCGCAAGCACAGATACGCAGTATTTT CASSPASASTDTQYF
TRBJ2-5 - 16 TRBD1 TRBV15 TGTGCCACCAGCTTAGGGACAGGCCCGAGGCAAGAGACCCAGTACTTC CATSLGTGPRQETQYF
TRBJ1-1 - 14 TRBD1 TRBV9 TGTGCCAGCAGCGTAGGGGACAGGGGGAGATGGGCTTTCTTT CASSVGDRGRWAFF
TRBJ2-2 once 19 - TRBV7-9 TGTGCCAGCAGCCCTTTTCGCACCCGGGACTTCCCGAACACCGGGGAGCTGTTTTTT CASSPFRTRDFPNTGELFF
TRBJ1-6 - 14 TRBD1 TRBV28 TGTGCCAGCCTTACCGGGACAGGGAATTCACCCCTCCACTTT CASLTGTGNSPLHF
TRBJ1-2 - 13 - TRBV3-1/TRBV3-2 TGTGCCAGCAGCCATCGACAGGCGTGGGGCTACACCTTC CASSHRQAWGYTF
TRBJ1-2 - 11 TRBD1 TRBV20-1 TGCAGTGCTAGGGGACAGGAAGGCTACACCTTC CSARGQEGYTF
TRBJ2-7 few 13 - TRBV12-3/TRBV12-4 TGTGCCAGCAGTTACCCCCCCGTGTACGAGCAGTACTTC CASSYPPVYEQYF
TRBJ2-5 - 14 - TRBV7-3 TGTGCCAGCAGCTTCGGGGGGCGTAAGGAGACCCAGTACTTC CASSFGGRKETQYF
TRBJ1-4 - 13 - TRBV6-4 TGTGCCAGCAGTGACAGGTCCTATGAAAAACTGTTTTTT CASSDRSYEKLFF
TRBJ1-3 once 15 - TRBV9 TGTGCCAGCAGTCGCATCGACAGCCCTGGAAACACCATATATTTT CASSRIDSPGNTIYF
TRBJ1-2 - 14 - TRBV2 TGTGCCAGCAGTACCCCTAACGGGGGATCTGGCTACACCTTC CASSTPNGGSGYTF
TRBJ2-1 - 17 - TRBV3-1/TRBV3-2 TGTGCCAGCAGCCCATTGGAACCTCGTTATTCCTACAATGAGCAGTTCTTC CASSPLEPRYSYNEQFF
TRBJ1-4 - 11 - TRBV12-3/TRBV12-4 TGTGCCAGCAGTTCCGGCAGGGAACTGTTTTTT CASSSGRELFF
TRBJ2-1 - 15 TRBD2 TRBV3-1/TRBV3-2 TGTGCCAGCAGCCCCAGGACTAGCGGAAACAATGAGCAGTTCTTC CASSPRTSGNNEQFF
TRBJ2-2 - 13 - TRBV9 TGTGCCAGTACGACAGGGAACACCGGGGAGCTGTTTTTT CASTTGNTGELFF
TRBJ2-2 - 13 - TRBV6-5 TGTGCCAGCAGAAATACGAACACCGGGGAGCTGTTTTTT CASRNTNTGELFF
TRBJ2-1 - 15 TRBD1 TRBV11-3 TGTGCCAGCAGCTCGGGACAGGGCTCCTACAATGAGCAGTTCTTC CASSSGQGSYNEQFF
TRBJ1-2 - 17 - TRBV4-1 TGCGCCAGCAGCCAACCGGTATTCACGACAGCGACCTATGGCTACACCTTC CASSQPVFTTATYGYTF
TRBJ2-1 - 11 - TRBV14 TGTGCCAGCAGCCCCGGGGTGATGCAGTTCTTC CASSPGVMQFF
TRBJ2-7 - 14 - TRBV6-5 TGTGCCAGCAGTTACTCAGGGTTTGCGTACGAGCAGTACTTC CASSYSGFAYEQYF
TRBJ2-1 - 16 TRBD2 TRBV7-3 TGTGCCAGCAGCTCAACTAGCGGGAGGCCGATCCATGAGCAGTTCTTC CASSSTSGRPIHEQFF
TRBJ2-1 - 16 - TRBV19 TGTGCCAGTAGTATAGTGCCCCGGGACACCGTCAATGAGCAGTTCTTC CASSIVPRDTVNEQFF
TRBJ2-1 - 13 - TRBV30 TGTGCCTGGACATCGACGGGAGTTAGGGAGCAGTTCTTC CAWTSTGVREQFF
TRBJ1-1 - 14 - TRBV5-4 TGTGCCAGCAGCTTGCACACAATGAACACTGAAGCTTTCTTT CASSLHTMNTEAFF
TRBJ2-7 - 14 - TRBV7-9 TGTGCCAGCAGCTTAGATGGCAGCAACTACGAGCAGTACTTC CASSLDGSNYEQYF
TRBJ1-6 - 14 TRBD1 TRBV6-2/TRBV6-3 TGTGCCAGCAGCAAGGACAGGGATAATTCACCCCTCCACTTT CASSKDRDNSPLHF